The 30 T cell receptor beta chains presented below share a single source sample, sequenced in a study of blood T cell repertoires in COVID-19. Sequencing used immunoSEQ multiplex PCR; TCRdb keeps in-frame clones, though not all of them. The data show over 250,000 clones, more than 90% seen once. Specimen: PBMCs or T cells enriched from blood (not recorded which). All receptors derive from a man aged 60 to 69 who had recovered from COVID-19.

The chain joins TRBV19 to TRBJ1-5, with D unresolved. CDR3 length: 14 amino acids. Germline lookup yields CDR1 LNHDA and CDR2 SQIVND (reference sequence). Trimming stripped 3 bases from V and 7 bases from J, with 13 bases between. CDR3 sequence reads: CASSIFGVGQPQHF. The DNA for the CDR3 is TGTGCCAGTAGTATCTTCGGGGTAGGACAGCCCCAGCATTTT.

The rearrangement links TRBV6-6 to TRBJ1-3, with TRBD1 as a possible D gene (6 bases). The CDR3 contains 14 residues. Germline V gives CDR1 MNHNY, CDR2 SVGAGI (reference sequence). V was pared by 5 bases and J by 2 bases, with 10 bases between. For the CDR3, the DNA is TGTGCCAGCAGTCTTGGACAGCCTGGAAACACCATATATTTT. It yields the protein CASSLGQPGNTIYF.

In the case of this clone: Other DNA sequences in the sample encode the same CDR3. The V gene is TRBV9, the J gene TRBJ2-3, with D tentatively TRBD1 (6 bases). This CDR3 is built from 13 residues. With 3 bases removed from V and 4 bases from J, the gap between germline ends came to 9 bases. CDR1 SGDLS and CDR2 YYNGEE come from the germline V gene. The CDR3 sequence is CASSAQGSDTQYF. For the CDR3, the DNA is TGTGCCAGCAGCGCCCAGGGGTCAGATACGCAGTATTTT.

There are a few counts of this clone. The rearrangement links TRBV7-6 to TRBJ2-3; D not resolved. The CDR3 length is 13 residues. Germline CDR1 SGHVS, CDR2 FNYEAQ. V lost 3 bases and J lost 0, with 4 bases in between. CDR3 nucleotide sequence: TGTGCCAGCAGCTTTCCTAGCACAGATACGCAGTATTTT. It yields the protein CASSFPSTDTQYF.

The V and J genes are TRBV5-1 and TRBJ1-3; tentative D call: TRBD1 (5 bases). The CDR3 has 15 residues. V lost 4 bases, J lost 1 base, and 12 bases lay in between. Germline V gene data show CDR1 as SGHRS and CDR2 as YFSETQ. The CDR3 loop is CASSRDRGSGNTIYF. The CDR3 coding sequence is TGCGCCAGCAGCCGAGATCGGGGGTCTGGAAACACCATATATTTT. The full variable domain, with the rest looked up from reference TRBV5-1 and TRBJ1-3, is KAGVTQTPRYLIKTRGQQVTLSCSPISGHRSVSWYQQTPGQGLQFLFEYFSETQRNKGNFPGRFSGRQFSNSRSEMNVSTLELGDSALYLCASSRDRGSGNTIYFGEGSWLTVV.

V is TRBV27 and J is TRBJ1-1; a weak D match, TRBD1 (5 bases). Looked up from germline, CDR1 is MNHEY and CDR2 is SMNVEV (reference sequence). The CDR3 extends over 14 amino acids. V dropped 2 bases and J dropped 7 bases, with 14 bases sitting between them. Here the CDR3 reads CASSLKVDKGEAFF. The CDR3 DNA follows: TGTGCCAGCAGTTTAAAGGTGGACAAAGGTGAAGCTTTCTTT.

This rearrangement joins TRBV7-9 to TRBJ2-2, with D hard to call. V lost 2 bases and J lost 3, with 7 bases in between. This CDR3 contains 14 residues. From germline, CDR1 is SEHNR and CDR2 FQNEAQ (reference sequence). Here the CDR3 reads CASSLIRDTGELFF. The CDR3, as DNA: TGTGCCAGCAGCTTAATCCGAGACACCGGGGAGCTGTTTTTT.

The J gene is TRBJ2-1, the V gene TRBV29-1, with 8 bases matching TRBD2. CDR3 size: 14 residues. J lost 0 bases, V lost 6 bases, and 4 bases had no gene match. Germline CDR1 reads SQVTM; CDR2 reads ANQGSEA. CDR3 amino acids: CSVTGGSSYNEQFF. DNA for the CDR3: TGCAGCGTGACGGGGGGGAGCTCCTACAATGAGCAGTTCTTC.

The chain uses TRBV5-1 and TRBJ2-3; 13 bases map to TRBD2. This CDR3 contains 16 residues. V lost 5 bases to trimming and J lost 0 bases; unmatched junction nucleotides: 3. CDR1 is SGHRS, CDR2 YFSETQ, per germline. In nucleotides, the CDR3 is TGCGCCAGCAGTCTACTAGCGGGAGGGAGCACAGATACGCAGTATTTT. This gives the protein CASSLLAGGSTDTQYF.

The table lists this clone with a few counts. This chain connects TRBV12-5 to TRBJ1-1, with TRBD1 as a possible D gene (6 bases). Germline lookup yields CDR1 LGHNT and CDR2 FRNRAP. This CDR3 spans 23 amino acids. V lost 0 bases and J 5 bases, leaving 37 bases between the germline ends. CDR3 amino acids: CASGLVAGRGAGNTRFGYTEAFF. The CDR3 DNA sequence: TGTGCTAGTGGTTTGGTAGCAGGACGGGGGGCCGGAAACACCCGGTTTGGGTATACTGAAGCTTTCTTT.

The V gene is TRBV27, the J gene TRBJ1-4; D is uncertain. The V gene's germline CDR1 is MNHEY and CDR2 SMNVEV (reference sequence). V shed 4 bases and J shed 8 bases, with 11 bases lying between them. The CDR3 is made up of 13 amino acids. CDR3 in amino acids: CASSSGVGEKLFF. CDR3 nucleotide sequence: TGTGCCAGCAGTTCCGGGGTCGGGGAAAAACTGTTTTTT.

The chain uses TRBV7-9 and TRBJ2-7; 15 bases line up with TRBD2. With 4 bases clipped from V and 7 bases from J, the junction kept 8 bases outside the gene matches. The CDR3 length is 16 residues. The germline V gene encodes CDR1 SEHNR and CDR2 FQNEAQ (reference sequence). CDR3 nucleotide sequence: TGTGCCAGCAGCTCCGGACTAGCGGGAGGGCAAGAAGAGCAGTACTTC. It codes for CASSSGLAGGQEEQYF.

This chain joins TRBV19 and TRBJ1-2; D unresolved. This CDR3 is 14 amino acids long. Germline V gives CDR1 LNHDA, CDR2 SQIVND (reference sequence). V was trimmed by 1 base and J by 0 bases, leaving 6 bases between them. The CDR3 loop reads CASSIGLTNYGYTF. DNA for the CDR3: TGTGCCAGTAGTATAGGGCTCACTAACTATGGCTACACCTTC.

J is TRBJ1-5 and V is TRBV11-3; D is unclear. This CDR3 is built from 15 residues. V was pared by 2 bases and J by 2 bases, with 10 bases between. Germline CDR1 reads SGHNT; CDR2 reads YENEEA. As DNA, the CDR3 is TGTGCCAGCAGCTTATTTAATCTCGGCAATCAGCCCCAGCATTTT. It yields the protein CASSLFNLGNQPQHF. Filled out from reference TRBV11-3 and TRBJ1-5, the complete variable domain reads EAGVVQSPRYKIIEKKQPVAFWCNPISGHNTLYWYLQNLGQGPELLIRYENEEAVDDSQLPKDRFSAERLKGVDSTLKIQPAELGDSAVYLCASSLFNLGNQPQHFGDGTRLSIL.

The chain joins TRBV6-5 to TRBJ2-3; the match to TRBD2 covers 11 bases. The CDR3 totals 14 residues. The V and J ends lost 7 bases and 1 base, in that order; junction bases with no gene match: 1. Germline lookup yields CDR1 MNHEY and CDR2 SVGAGI. As DNA, the CDR3 is TGTGCCAGCAAACTAGCGGGAGGCACAGATACGCAGTATTTT. Its translation: CASKLAGGTDTQYF.

The sample holds one count of this clone. V and J are TRBV27 and TRBJ1-4, with a weak D call TRBD1 (5 bases). Per germline, CDR1 MNHEY and CDR2 SMNVEV (reference sequence). The ends were cut back, 0 bases at V and 14 bases at J, with 13 bases in the middle. This CDR3 has 13 residues. The CDR3 DNA reads as TGTGCCAGCAGTTTATCGGGTGGGCGGGGCCTGTTTTTT. Amino acid sequence: CASSLSGGRGLFF.

The chain recombines TRBV6-5 with TRBJ1-2; 9 bases map to TRBD1. J gave up 7 bases and V 3 bases, and 9 bases lay outside the gene matches. The CDR3 spans 15 residues. In germline, CDR1 is MNHEY, CDR2 SVGAGI. For the CDR3, the DNA is TGTGCCAGCAGTTATACCGGGACAGGGAAGGCTGGCTACACCTTC. It translates to CASSYTGTGKAGYTF.

V is TRBV4-2 and J is TRBJ2-5, with D tentatively TRBD2 (5 bases). Germline lookup yields CDR1 LGHNA and CDR2 YNFKEQ. This CDR3 is 17 amino acids long. Deletions cut 0 bases from V and 6 bases from J, with 20 bases between. The CDR3 DNA sequence: TGTGCCAGCAGCCAAGAGGGTGGGCGGGCCGCCGGTCAGACCCAGTACTTC. This translates into CASSQEGGRAAGQTQYF.

The chain recombines TRBV2 with TRBJ1-5; 7 nucleotides align to TRBD1. V shed 6 bases, J shed 0 bases, and the junction held 8 bases outside the gene matches. The CDR3 loop spans 16 amino acids. Per the germline V gene, CDR1 is SNHLY and CDR2 is FYNNEI. The CDR3 reads CASRENRGLSNQPQHF. The DNA for the CDR3 is TGTGCCAGCAGAGAAAACAGGGGCCTTAGCAATCAGCCCCAGCATTTT.

The J gene is TRBJ2-2, the V gene TRBV7-3; no definite D call. Germline values: CDR1 SGHTA, CDR2 FQGTGA. The CDR3 length is 14 residues. Deletions cut 4 bases from V and 2 bases from J, with 8 bases between. The CDR3 bases are TGTGCCAGCAGCTCCTCCCTTAACACCGGGGAGCTGTTTTTT. It is translated as CASSSSLNTGELFF.

This sequence joins TRBV5-1 and TRBJ2-3; 7 nucleotides agree with TRBD2. Germline V gene lookup returns CDR1 SGHRS and CDR2 YFSETQ. The CDR3 consists of 16 residues. V gave up 4 bases and J gave up 2 bases; unmatched junction bases: 10. The CDR3 spells CASSVSSGTSTDTQYF. In DNA, the CDR3 is TGCGCCAGCAGCGTCTCTAGCGGCACTTCCACAGATACGCAGTATTTT.

As DNA, the CDR3 is TGCGCCAGCAGCTTGGCCGGGACAACACAAGAGACCCAGTACTTC. Its protein is CASSLAGTTQETQYF. The chain couples TRBV5-1 to TRBJ2-5; D is possibly TRBD1 (6 bases). The CDR3 has 15 amino acids. The V gene lost 0 bases and the J gene lost 2 bases, with 11 bases spanning the gap. The germline V gene encodes CDR1 SGHRS and CDR2 YFSETQ. Looking up the rest from reference TRBV5-1 and TRBJ2-5 gives the full variable domain: KAGVTQTPRYLIKTRGQQVTLSCSPISGHRSVSWYQQTPGQGLQFLFEYFSETQRNKGNFPGRFSGRQFSNSRSEMNVSTLELGDSALYLCASSLAGTTQETQYFGPGTRLLVL.

Concerning this clone itself: Other DNA sequences within the sample encode an identical CDR3. The chain is built from TRBV5-1 and TRBJ2-3; maybe TRBD2 (5 bases). Germline-derived CDR1 and CDR2 are SGHRS and YFSETQ. The CDR3 runs 13 residues. Trimming shortened V by 8 bases and J by 0 bases, and 10 bases separated the two germline ends. CDR3 protein: CASSSGSTDTQYF. As DNA, the CDR3 is TGCGCCAGTAGTTCGGGAAGCACAGATACGCAGTATTTT.

The table lists this clone with a count of one. The genes are TRBV5-8 and TRBJ2-5; no reliable D call. This CDR3 has 13 amino acids. Trimming removed 4 bases at V and 7 bases at J, with 14 bases between. The germline V gene has CDR1 SGHTS and CDR2 YDEGEE. The CDR3 DNA is TGTGCCAGCAGCGAGGTCGCCGGAGCGACCCAGTACTTC. As protein: CASSEVAGATQYF. Together with reference TRBV5-8 and TRBJ2-5, the CDR3 gives the full variable domain: EAGVTQSPTHLIKTRGQQATLRCSPISGHTSVYWYQQALGLGLQFLLWYDEGEERNRGNFPPRFSGRQFPNYSSELNVNALELEDSALYLCASSEVAGATQYFGPGTRLLVL.

The chain links TRBV10-3 to TRBJ1-1, with 7 bases fitting TRBD1. Trimming at V came to 9 bases and at J to 2 bases, leaving 6 bases not matched to a gene. Germline assignment: CDR1 ENHRY and CDR2 SYGVKD. This CDR3 has 13 amino acids. CDR3 bases: TGTGCCATAAGGGGGCAGATTAACACTGAAGCTTTCTTT. Protein sequence: CAIRGQINTEAFF.

The chain employs TRBV28 and TRBJ1-1; D might be TRBD1 (6 bases). With 2 bases removed from V and 5 bases from J, the gap between germline ends came to 12 bases. Germline lookup yields CDR1 MDHEN and CDR2 SYDVKM. This CDR3 has 14 amino acids. The CDR3 DNA sequence: TGTGCCAGCAGTTTAACAGGGATAAGGACTGAAGCTTTCTTT. Its translation: CASSLTGIRTEAFF.

This sequence joins TRBV27 and TRBJ2-1, with TRBD2 identical over 8 bases. The CDR3 extends over 14 amino acids. Germline V gene data show CDR1 as MNHEY and CDR2 as SMNVEV (reference sequence). J lost 9 bases, V lost 3 bases, and 7 bases had no gene match. The CDR3 reads CASSLAAGGSEQFF. In DNA form, the CDR3 reads TGTGCCAGCAGTTTGGCGGCGGGAGGTTCTGAGCAGTTCTTC.

This sequence joins TRBV25-1 and TRBJ1-6, with 7 bases lining up with TRBD1. CDR3 length: 12 residues. Trimming took 7 bases from V and 19 from J; bases not matched to a gene: 13. Germline CDR1 reads MGHDK; CDR2 reads SYGVNS. This chain's CDR3 is CASTTGAGGQHF. The CDR3 region has the DNA TGTGCCAGCACCACGGGGGCGGGGGGACAGCACTTT. Full variable domain (rest looked up from reference TRBV25-1 and TRBJ1-6): EADIYQTPRYLVIGTGKKITLECSQTMGHDKMYWYQQDPGMELHLIHYSYGVNSTEKGDLSSESTVSRIRTEHFPLTLESARPSHTSQYLCASTTGAGGQHFGNGTRLTVT.

The rearrangement links TRBV5-6 to TRBJ2-1; perhaps TRBD2 as D (6 bases). The CDR3 extends over 12 amino acids. CDR1 is SGHDT, CDR2 YYEEEE, per germline. The V end lost 0 bases, the J end lost 13 bases, and 11 bases lay between the germline ends. In nucleotides, the CDR3 is TGTGCCAGCAGCTTGGTAGCTAGCGTTCAGTTCTTC. It specifies CASSLVASVQFF.

The table lists this clone with a count of one. In nucleotides, the CDR3 is TGTGCCAGCAGCTTAGAATGGAGGGTCAACAATGAGCAGTTCTTC. Its translation is CASSLEWRVNNEQFF. The V gene is TRBV7-9, the J gene TRBJ2-1, with D perhaps matching TRBD2 (6 bases). There are 15 residues in the CDR3. Germline lookup yields CDR1 SEHNR and CDR2 FQNEAQ (reference sequence). With 1 base removed from V and 5 bases from J, the gap between germline ends came to 12 bases.